What follows is one TCR beta chain and its context. This sample is part of a study of blood T cell repertoires in COVID-19. Study background: Collection of acute and convalescent COVID-19 samples took place in the United States, Italy and Spain. Sample material is recorded as cDNA or gDNA derived from T cells, B-cell-depleted T cells, or PBMCs.

Original analysis: Nucleated cell number was recorded as an estimate derived from reference gene primer amplification. Clones were read by immunoSEQ multiplex PCR, and TCRdb kept only the in-frame ones, dropping some. V and J calls and clone size are as listed in that table; D and trimming were resolved from the DNA. Of about 220,000 clones listed, 80% are singletons. J was trimmed by 4 bases and V by 8 bases; bases with no gene match: 9. In germline, CDR1 is SGHTA, CDR2 FQGNSA. The CDR3 sequence is 14 residues long. This chain joins TRBV7-2 and TRBJ2-3, with TRBD1 identical over 7 bases. Sequencing input: peripheral blood. This TCR derives from a human donor in a cohort sampled during active COVID-19. CDR3 sequence: CASGLNRGADTQYF. In DNA, the CDR3 is TGTGCCAGCGGGTTAAACAGGGGTGCAGATACGCAGTATTTT.